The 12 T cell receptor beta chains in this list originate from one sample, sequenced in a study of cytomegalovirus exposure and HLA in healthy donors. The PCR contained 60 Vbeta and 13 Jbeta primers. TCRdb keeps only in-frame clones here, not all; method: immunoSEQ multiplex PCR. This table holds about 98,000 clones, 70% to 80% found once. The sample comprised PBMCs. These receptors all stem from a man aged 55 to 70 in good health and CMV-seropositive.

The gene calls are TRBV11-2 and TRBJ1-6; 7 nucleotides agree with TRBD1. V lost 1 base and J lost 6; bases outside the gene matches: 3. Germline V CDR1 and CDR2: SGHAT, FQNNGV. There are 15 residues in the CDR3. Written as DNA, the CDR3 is TGTGCCAGCAGCTTAGGGAGACAGGGTAATTCACCCCTCCACTTT. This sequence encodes CASSLGRQGNSPLHF.

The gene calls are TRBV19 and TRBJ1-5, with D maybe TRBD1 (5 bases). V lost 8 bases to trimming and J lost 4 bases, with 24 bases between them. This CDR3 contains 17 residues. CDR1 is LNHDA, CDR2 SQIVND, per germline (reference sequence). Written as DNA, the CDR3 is TGTGCCAGTGCCTCCCTACAGAGGGGAGGGAGAAATCAGCCCCAGCATTTT. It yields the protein CASASLQRGGRNQPQHF. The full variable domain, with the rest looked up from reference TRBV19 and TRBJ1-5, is DGGITQSPKYLFRKEGQNVTLSCEQNLNHDAMYWYRQDPGQGLRLIYYSQIVNDFQKGDIAEGYSVSREKKESFPLTVTSAQKNPTAFYLCASASLQRGGRNQPQHFGDGTRLSIL.

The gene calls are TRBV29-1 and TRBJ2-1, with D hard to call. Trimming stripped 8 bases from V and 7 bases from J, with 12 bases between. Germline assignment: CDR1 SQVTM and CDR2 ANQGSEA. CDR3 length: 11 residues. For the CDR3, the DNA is TGCAGCCCCCGCCCCGCGAATGAGCAGTTCTTC. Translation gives CSPRPANEQFF.

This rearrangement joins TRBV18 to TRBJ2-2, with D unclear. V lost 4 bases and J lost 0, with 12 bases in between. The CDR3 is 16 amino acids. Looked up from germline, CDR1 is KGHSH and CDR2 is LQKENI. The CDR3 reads CASSLFTDANTGELFF. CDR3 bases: TGTGCCAGCTCACTCTTTACAGACGCGAACACCGGGGAGCTGTTTTTT.

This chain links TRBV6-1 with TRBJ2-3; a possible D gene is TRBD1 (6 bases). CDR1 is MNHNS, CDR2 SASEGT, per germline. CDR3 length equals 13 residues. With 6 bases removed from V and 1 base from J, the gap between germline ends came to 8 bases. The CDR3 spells CASRAGGTDTQYF. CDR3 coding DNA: TGTGCCAGCAGAGCAGGGGGCACAGATACGCAGTATTTT.

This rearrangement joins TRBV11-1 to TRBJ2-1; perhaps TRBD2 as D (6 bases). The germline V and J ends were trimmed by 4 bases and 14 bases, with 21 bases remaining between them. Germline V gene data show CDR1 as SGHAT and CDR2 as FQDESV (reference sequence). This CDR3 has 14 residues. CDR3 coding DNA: TGTGCCAGCAGCTCCCCGGGGGAAAAAATTAGGGAGTTCTTC. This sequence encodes CASSSPGEKIREFF.

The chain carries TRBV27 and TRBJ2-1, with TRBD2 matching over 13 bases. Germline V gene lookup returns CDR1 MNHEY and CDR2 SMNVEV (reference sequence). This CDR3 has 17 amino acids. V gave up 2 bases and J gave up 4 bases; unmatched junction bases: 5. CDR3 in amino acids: CASSLPRLAGGYNEQFF. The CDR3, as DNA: TGTGCCAGCAGTTTACCCAGACTAGCGGGGGGTTACAATGAGCAGTTCTTC.

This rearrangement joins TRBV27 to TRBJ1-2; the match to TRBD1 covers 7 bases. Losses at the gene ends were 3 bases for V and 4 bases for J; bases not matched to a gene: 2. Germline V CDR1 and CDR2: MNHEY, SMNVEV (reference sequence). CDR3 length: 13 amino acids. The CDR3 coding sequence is TGTGCCAGCAGTTTCTCAGGGGGCTATGGCTACACCTTC. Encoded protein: CASSFSGGYGYTF.

In DNA, the CDR3 is TGTGCCAGCAGCTTATCTTTGAGAGGGATCCAGCCCCAGCATTTT. Translation gives CASSLSLRGIQPQHF. This chain connects TRBV7-8 to TRBJ1-5; D not certain. The germline V and J ends were trimmed by 2 bases and 7 bases, with 15 bases remaining between them. The CDR3 sequence is 15 residues long. Germline CDR1 is SGHVS and CDR2 is FQNEAQ.

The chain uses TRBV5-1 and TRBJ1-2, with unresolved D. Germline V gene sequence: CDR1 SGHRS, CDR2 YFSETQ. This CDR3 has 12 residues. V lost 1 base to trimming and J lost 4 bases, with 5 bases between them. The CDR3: CASSLTSYGYTF. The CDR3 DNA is TGCGCCAGCAGCTTGACCAGCTATGGCTACACCTTC.

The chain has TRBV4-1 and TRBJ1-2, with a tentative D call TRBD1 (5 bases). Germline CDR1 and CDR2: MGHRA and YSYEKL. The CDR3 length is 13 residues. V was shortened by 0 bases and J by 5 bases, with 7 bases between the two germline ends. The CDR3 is CASSQEAGYGYTF. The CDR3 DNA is TGCGCCAGCAGCCAAGAGGCAGGGTATGGCTACACCTTC.

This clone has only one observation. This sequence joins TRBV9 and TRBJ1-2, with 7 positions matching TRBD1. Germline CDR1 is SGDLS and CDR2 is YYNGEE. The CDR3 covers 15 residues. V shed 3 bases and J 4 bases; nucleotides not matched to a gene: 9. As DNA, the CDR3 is TGTGCCAGCAGCGCCCATCCCCAGGGGGGCTATGGCTACACCTTC. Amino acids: CASSAHPQGGYGYTF.